Following are 20 T cell receptor beta chains from one sample sequenced in a study of radiotherapy plus CTLA-4 blockade in lung cancer. The data were produced by immunoSEQ multiplex PCR, yet TCRdb's version contains in-frame clones alone and is incomplete. The sample holds about 120,000 clones, nearly 80% seen once. Sequenced here: peripheral blood, sampled from a patient treated with radiotherapy plus ipilimumab. The source is a human donor with non-small cell lung cancer who had a partial response to radiotherapy plus ipilimumab.

The chain is built from TRBV4-2 and TRBJ2-7, with TRBD1 identical over 7 bases. Germline CDR1 and CDR2: LGHNA and YNFKEQ. The CDR3 contains 15 residues. The J segment lost 5 bases and the V segment lost 6 bases, leaving 13 bases of the junction unmatched. CDR3 bases: TGTGCCAGCAGTTCCTTCCGGGACAGTGGCGACGAGCAGTACTTC. It is translated as CASSSFRDSGDEQYF.

This rearrangement joins TRBV28 to TRBJ1-5; D unclear. The CDR3 spans 12 residues. Germline V gene data show CDR1 as MDHEN and CDR2 as SYDVKM. V was pared by 6 bases and J by 5 bases, with 8 bases between. The CDR3 protein is CASRDGDQPQHF. DNA of the CDR3: TGTGCCAGCAGGGACGGGGATCAGCCCCAGCATTTT. The full variable domain, with the rest looked up from reference TRBV28 and TRBJ1-5, is DVKVTQSSRYLVKRTGEKVFLECVQDMDHENMFWYRQDPGLGLRLIYFSYDVKMKEKGDIPEGYSVSREKKERFSLILESASTNQTSMYLCASRDGDQPQHFGDGTRLSIL.

The CDR3 DNA follows: TGTGCCAGCAGTGCAAGCCGTACAGGGTATTCTTACAATGAGCAGTTCTTC. It yields the protein CASSASRTGYSYNEQFF. This chain uses TRBV6-1 with TRBJ2-1; TRBD1 might be the D (6 bases). The V end was cut by 4 bases, the J end by 4 bases, with 20 bases between. CDR3 length: 17 amino acids. Germline lookup yields CDR1 MNHNS and CDR2 SASEGT.

The sample holds a few counts of this clone. This chain joins TRBV6-1 and TRBJ1-2; D unresolved. In germline, CDR1 is MNHNS, CDR2 SASEGT. The germline V and J ends were trimmed by 6 bases and 7 bases, with 18 bases remaining between them. The CDR3 length is 14 residues. CDR3 residues: CASSQRGLPGGYTF. CDR3 DNA: TGTGCCAGCAGCCAACGAGGCCTTCCCGGTGGCTACACCTTC.

The CDR3 DNA reads TGTGCCAGCAGCTTCGGGGTCACTCCTCCATCTGGGGCCAACGTCCTGACTTTC. Translation: CASSFGVTPPSGANVLTF. V usage is TRBV5-6 and J usage is TRBJ2-6; the D gene is possibly TRBD2 (5 bases). The germline V gene encodes CDR1 SGHDT and CDR2 YYEEEE. Between the trimmed V and J ends, which lost 2 bases and 1 base, there was a span of 16 bases. This CDR3 is 18 amino acids long.

V is TRBV18 and J is TRBJ2-6, with a tentative D call TRBD1 (6 bases). Between the trimmed V and J ends, which lost 8 bases and 3 bases, there was a span of 11 bases. The CDR3 is 14 amino acids. Germline V gene data show CDR1 as KGHSH and CDR2 as LQKENI. The CDR3 loop is CASATGSGANVLTF. In DNA form, the CDR3 reads TGTGCCAGCGCAACAGGGAGTGGGGCCAACGTCCTGACTTTC.

The chain has TRBV6-5 and TRBJ2-5; 11 nucleotides align to TRBD2. Germline V gives CDR1 MNHEY, CDR2 SVGAGI. The CDR3 runs 14 residues. V was clipped by 1 base and J by 7 bases; unmatched bases: 2. CDR3 in amino acids: CASSYFTSGGTQYF. For the CDR3, the DNA is TGTGCCAGCAGTTACTTTACTAGCGGGGGGACCCAGTACTTC.

This sequence joins TRBV2 and TRBJ1-5; maybe TRBD1 (5 bases). The CDR3 totals 15 residues. Germline V CDR1 and CDR2: SNHLY, FYNNEI. Trimming shortened V by 5 bases and J by 7 bases, and 18 bases separated the two germline ends. The CDR3 coding sequence is TGTGCCAGCAGTTTCATGAAAGGGGTTCAACAGCCCCAGCATTTT. It specifies CASSFMKGVQQPQHF. Looking up the rest from reference TRBV2 and TRBJ1-5 gives the full variable domain: EPEVTQTPSHQVTQMGQEVILRCVPISNHLYFYWYRQILGQKVEFLVSFYNNEISEKSEIFDDQFSVERPDGSNFTLKIRSTKLEDSAMYFCASSFMKGVQQPQHFGDGTRLSIL.

This chain uses TRBV18 with TRBJ1-5; maybe TRBD1 (6 bases). The germline gives CDR1 KGHSH, CDR2 LQKENI. The CDR3 runs 15 residues. The germline V and J ends were trimmed by 1 base and 3 bases, with 10 bases remaining between them. CDR3 residues: CASSPQDSFNQPQHF. In nucleotides, the CDR3 is TGTGCCAGCTCACCACAGGACAGCTTCAATCAGCCCCAGCATTTT.

The J gene is TRBJ2-1, the V gene TRBV7-7; TRBD2 agrees at 11 bases. The CDR3 covers 15 residues. Per germline, CDR1 SSHAT and CDR2 FNYEAQ (reference sequence). This CDR3 is CASARLAGSYNEQFF. The CDR3 coding sequence is TGTGCTAGCGCCCGACTAGCGGGGTCCTACAATGAGCAGTTCTTC.

This clone appeared a few times. This chain connects TRBV6-5 to TRBJ2-7; TRBD2 agrees at 7 bases. The CDR3 has 14 amino acids. The germline CDR1 and CDR2 sequences are MNHEY and SVGAGI. Trimming took 6 bases from V and 7 from J; bases not matched to a gene: 12. CDR3 sequence reads: CASSPKLAEREQYV. The DNA of the CDR3 is TGTGCCAGCAGCCCTAAGCTAGCGGAGAGAGAGCAGTACGTC.

This clone was picked up a small number of times. The chain combines TRBV9 with TRBJ1-1, with D possibly matching TRBD1 (5 bases). The length of the CDR3 is 13 residues. V shed 2 bases and J shed 1 base, with 6 bases lying between them. Germline values: CDR1 SGDLS, CDR2 YYNGEE. The CDR3 bases are TGTGCCAGCAGCGTTCAGGGGAACACTGAAGCTTTCTTT. It codes for CASSVQGNTEAFF.

This clone was seen repeatedly, ten times or more. In DNA form, the CDR3 reads TGCGCCAGCAAGGAGGGGACCAGCAATCAGCCCCAGCATTTT. This codes for CASKEGTSNQPQHF. This sequence joins TRBV5-1 and TRBJ1-5; TRBD1 is a possible D gene (5 bases). Trimming removed 6 bases at V and 1 base at J, with 11 bases between. The CDR3 runs 14 residues. The germline V gene encodes CDR1 SGHRS and CDR2 YFSETQ.

The chain couples TRBV18 to TRBJ2-5; 7 positions match TRBD1. The CDR3 covers 15 residues. V was pared by 6 bases and J by 1 base, with 8 bases of the junction left unmatched. From germline, CDR1 is KGHSH and CDR2 LQKENI. The CDR3 coding sequence is TGTGCCAGCTCCCCGTTACAGGGGCCCCAAGAGACCCAGTACTTC. This translates into CASSPLQGPQETQYF.

This sequence joins TRBV29-1 and TRBJ2-3; possibly TRBD1 for D (6 bases). Germline V gene lookup returns CDR1 SQVTM and CDR2 ANQGSEA. Trimming removed 3 bases at V and 8 bases at J, with 15 bases between. The CDR3 has 13 amino acids. The CDR3 here is CSVDRGQRGTQYF. For the CDR3, the DNA is TGCAGCGTTGACAGGGGCCAAAGGGGTACGCAGTATTTT.

In the case of this clone: This sample includes further DNA sequences coding for the same CDR3. This sequence joins TRBV29-1 and TRBJ2-5, with D unclear. CDR1 is SQVTM and CDR2 is ANQGSEA in the germline V gene. CDR3 length: 12 amino acids. V was shortened by 7 bases and J by 3 bases, with 12 bases between the two germline ends. The DNA of the CDR3 is TGCAGCGCCCTGAGGCCCGAAGAGACCCAGTACTTC. This encodes CSALRPEETQYF.

The chain joins TRBV19 to TRBJ1-1, with 10 positions matching TRBD1. Germline V lookup: CDR1 LNHDA, CDR2 SQIVND (reference sequence). CDR3 length equals 13 residues. Unmatched junction bases numbered 5, after V lost 8 bases and J lost 5 bases. The CDR3 protein is CASGTGVWTEAFF. DNA of the CDR3: TGTGCCAGTGGGACAGGGGTATGGACTGAAGCTTTCTTT.

V is TRBV28 and J is TRBJ2-7; 8 positions match TRBD1. This CDR3 has 15 residues. Germline lookup yields CDR1 MDHEN and CDR2 SYDVKM. The ends lost 6 bases at V and 4 bases at J; junction bases unmatched: 11. The CDR3 protein is CASRNRGKSTYEQYF. The CDR3 nucleotides are TGTGCCAGCAGAAACAGGGGGAAGTCTACGTACGAGCAGTACTTC.

This chain uses TRBV5-1 with TRBJ1-3, with 12 bases matching TRBD1. Per the germline V gene, CDR1 is SGHRS and CDR2 is YFSETQ. The CDR3 totals 16 residues. Losses at the gene ends were 2 bases for V and 3 bases for J; bases not matched to a gene: 3. CDR3 protein: CASSLGTGGVGNTIYF. The CDR3 bases are TGCGCCAGCAGCTTAGGGACAGGGGGCGTTGGAAACACCATATATTTT.

This chain links TRBV14 with TRBJ2-1; 9 nucleotides line up with TRBD2. Germline V gene data show CDR1 as SGHDN and CDR2 as FVKESK. The CDR3 runs 13 residues. After removal of 4 bases from V and 10 bases from J, the junction contained 5 bases not matched to a gene. CDR3 loop: CASSLGLAREQFF. DNA for the CDR3: TGTGCCAGCAGCCTGGGACTAGCTAGAGAGCAGTTCTTC.